The rows below give T cell receptor beta chains drawn from one sample of a study of T cell responses to AZD1222 COVID-19 vaccine. Measured with immunoSEQ multiplex PCR; TCRdb has only the in-frame clones, and not every one. This table holds 150,000 or so clones, around 90% found once. The sample in question was peripheral blood, obtained 28 days after the second AZD1222 dose. These receptors all stem from an adult who received the AZD1222 COVID-19 vaccine. The CDR3 runs from the conserved cysteine through the conserved F or W. A D gene is named only where the DNA matches it firmly. Clone sizes are given selectively: once, few, many, or a class where the clone is expanded.

j_gene	d_gene	abundance	v_gene	CDR3aa	CDR3nt
TRBJ1-5	TRBD1	-	TRBV5-6	CASSLQDRADQPQHF	TGTGCCAGCAGCTTGCAAGACAGGGCCGATCAGCCCCAGCATTTT
TRBJ1-2	-	-	TRBV10-3	CAIGRQGEGYTF	TGTGCCATCGGGAGGCAGGGTGAAGGCTACACCTTC
TRBJ2-6	-	-	TRBV29-1	CSVESSGANVLTF	TGCAGCGTGGAGAGCTCTGGGGCCAACGTCCTGACTTTC
TRBJ1-1	-	-	TRBV30	CAWSVWGSSDTEAFF	TGTGCCTGGAGTGTATGGGGTTCTTCGGACACTGAAGCTTTCTTT
TRBJ2-3	TRBD2	-	TRBV18	CASSRLAGGSSTDTQYF	TGTGCCAGCTCACGGCTAGCGGGGGGGTCTAGCACAGATACGCAGTATTTT
TRBJ1-6	TRBD1	few	TRBV28	CASSSMKWPGQGESSYNSPLHF	TGTGCCAGCAGTTCGATGAAATGGCCGGGACAGGGGGAGAGCTCCTATAATTCACCCCTCCACTTT
TRBJ2-1	TRBD2	-	TRBV28	CASSPGGTSSEEQFF	TGTGCCAGCAGCCCCGGCGGGACTAGCAGCGAAGAGCAGTTCTTC
TRBJ2-2	-	-	TRBV7-8	CASSLAAGELFF	TGTGCCAGCAGCTTAGCGGCCGGGGAGCTGTTTTTT
TRBJ2-7	TRBD2	-	TRBV6-1	CASSEFAGGEREQYF	TGTGCCAGCAGTGAATTTGCTGGGGGGGAACGCGAGCAGTACTTC
TRBJ2-7	TRBD2	once	TRBV11-3	CASSSLAGYSYEQYF	TGTGCCAGCAGCTCCCTAGCGGGCTACTCCTACGAGCAGTACTTC
TRBJ2-7	TRBD1	-	TRBV25-1	CASSGSDRVGQYF	TGTGCCAGCAGTGGTTCTGACAGGGTTGGGCAGTACTTC
TRBJ1-4	-	-	TRBV30	CAWSSDRSNEKLFF	TGTGCCTGGAGTTCTGACAGGTCGAATGAAAAACTGTTTTTT
TRBJ2-7	-	-	TRBV7-2	CASSFDGGRGLYEQYF	TGTGCCAGCAGCTTCGACGGGGGTAGGGGACTTTACGAGCAGTACTTC
TRBJ2-3	-	-	TRBV2	CASSEALGGTDTQYF	TGTGCCAGCAGTGAAGCACTAGGAGGCACAGATACGCAGTATTTT
TRBJ2-3	-	-	TRBV5-1	CASSLSADTQYF	TGCGCCAGCAGCCTGAGTGCAGATACGCAGTATTTT
TRBJ1-2	-	-	TRBV19	CATGRYGYTF	TGTGCTACAGGGCGTTATGGCTACACCTTC
TRBJ1-1	TRBD1	-	TRBV27	CASSPRQGRRQAFF	TGTGCCAGCAGTCCCCGACAGGGTAGACGCCAAGCTTTCTTT
TRBJ2-7	TRBD2	once	TRBV13	CASSLGLLAGRVEQYF	TGTGCCAGCAGCTTAGGTTTACTAGCGGGCCGGGTCGAGCAGTACTTC
TRBJ1-5	-	few	TRBV2	CASSSGGGNQPQHF	TGTGCCAGCAGTTCTGGGGGTGGGAATCAACCCCAGCATTTT
TRBJ2-7	TRBD2	-	TRBV5-1	CASSLKTSGENYEQYF	TGCGCCAGCAGCCTTAAGACTAGCGGGGAAAATTACGAGCAGTACTTC
TRBJ2-7	-	-	TRBV11-2	CASSQGVAGSYEQYF	TGTGCCAGCAGCCAGGGGGTAGCGGGCTCCTACGAGCAGTACTTC
TRBJ1-1	-	-	TRBV7-9	CASRKTTEAFF	TGTGCCAGCCGAAAGACCACTGAAGCTTTCTTT
TRBJ1-1	-	-	TRBV19	CASTSGRALNTEAFF	TGTGCCAGTACCTCCGGCCGGGCCCTGAACACTGAAGCTTTCTTT
TRBJ2-2	TRBD2	-	TRBV5-4	CASSLAGMATGELFF	TGTGCCAGCAGCTTAGCGGGAATGGCCACCGGGGAGCTGTTTTTT
TRBJ1-5	TRBD1	once	TRBV18	CASSPSAGGSQPQHF	TGTGCCAGCTCACCCTCGGCAGGGGGCTCTCAGCCCCAGCATTTT
TRBJ2-5	TRBD2	-	TRBV10-3	CAISESVGLVQETQYF	TGTGCCATCAGTGAGTCAGTCGGACTAGTCCAAGAGACCCAGTACTTC
TRBJ1-1	-	-	TRBV30	CAWSVGLMNTEAFF	TGTGCCTGGAGTGTAGGACTTATGAACACTGAAGCTTTCTTT